The clone carrying this T cell receptor (beta chain) was detected many times. This entry belongs to a study of patients and donors after allogeneic stem cell transplantation. TCRdb re-called the RT-PCR reads with MiXCR, one entry per CDR3 protein. The sample includes roughly 940,000 distinct CDR3 sequences, 15% to 20% seen only once; the top ten take roughly 6%. The germline V and J ends were trimmed by 3 bases and 3 bases, with 6 bases remaining between them. CDR3 length: 13 amino acids. The origin of this receptor is a human donor who was either an allogeneic HSCT recipient or a stem cell or donor lymphocyte infusion donor (not recorded which). It is not recorded whose cells these are; they may come from a transplant donor. Material: blood, either unsorted or a sorted T cell fraction (not recorded which). This chain connects TRBV12-3 or TRBV12-4 to TRBJ1-5; D uncertain. The CDR3 sequence: CASSLYTNQPQHF. CDR3 bases: TGTGCCAGCAGTTTGTACACCAATCAGCCCCAGCATTTT.